The rows below give T cell receptor beta chains drawn from one sample of a study of blood T cell repertoires in COVID-19. Sequenced by immunoSEQ multiplex PCR; TCRdb stores in-frame clones only, minus some. The table records under 200,000 clones, 80% to 90% of them present only once. Sample: peripheral blood. These receptors came from a man between 60 and 75 years old with acute or convalescent COVID-19. Both conserved end residues are part of each CDR3. The D gene is left open where the match is weak. Some rows mark clone size as missing; the rest say once, few, many or name a class of expanded clone.

cdr3_length clone_size j_call v_call d_call cdr3_aa cdr3_nt
11 - TRBJ2-5 TRBV5-1 - CASSEQETQYF TGCGCCAGCAGCGAGCAAGAGACCCAGTACTTC
18 once TRBJ1-2 TRBV11-3 - CASSFPGQTPSFNYGYTF TGTGCCAGCAGCTTTCCCGGACAGACTCCCTCCTTTAACTATGGCTACACCTTC
14 - TRBJ1-6 TRBV2 TRBD1 CASCGQGDNSPLHF TGTGCCAGCTGTGGACAGGGGGATAATTCACCCCTCCACTTT
14 - TRBJ1-6 TRBV21-1 - CASIRDRGTSPLHF TGTGCCAGCATTCGGGACAGGGGTACTTCACCCCTCCACTTT
14 - TRBJ1-6 TRBV3-1/TRBV3-2 - CASSQGRGNSPLHF TGTGCCAGCAGCCAAGGGCGGGGTAATTCACCCCTCCACTTT
17 - TRBJ2-7 TRBV30 TRBD2 CAWSPGLAGASSYEQYF TGTGCCTGGAGTCCGGGACTAGCGGGAGCGAGCTCCTACGAGCAGTACTTC
13 - TRBJ2-7 TRBV24-1 TRBD2 CAIGLADSYEQYF TGTGCCATCGGACTAGCGGACTCCTACGAGCAGTACTTC
12 - TRBJ1-1 TRBV28 - CASSSPVTEAFF TGTGCCAGCAGTTCCCCTGTTACTGAAGCTTTCTTT
15 - TRBJ2-3 TRBV27 TRBD2 CASRARGRVLDTQYF TGTGCCAGCAGGGCTCGCGGGAGGGTTCTAGATACGCAGTATTTT
16 - TRBJ2-3 TRBV13 TRBD2 CASSFRGLAGGNTQYF TGTGCCAGCAGCTTTAGGGGACTAGCGGGGGGGAATACGCAGTATTTT
16 - TRBJ2-3 TRBV7-9 TRBD2 CASSTRTSENTDTQYF TGTGCCAGCAGCACACGGACTAGCGAGAACACAGATACGCAGTATTTT
15 once TRBJ2-1 TRBV6-1 - CASNVASSSYNEQFF TGTGCCAGCAACGTAGCGTCCAGCTCCTACAATGAGCAGTTCTTC
14 - TRBJ1-2 TRBV3-1/TRBV3-2 - CASSFGLNGYGYTF TGTGCCAGCAGTTTCGGACTGAACGGCTATGGCTACACCTTC
15 few TRBJ2-7 TRBV19 TRBD2 CASSRTGLAGYEQYF TGTGCCAGTAGTAGGACGGGACTAGCTGGGTACGAGCAGTACTTC
15 once TRBJ2-3 TRBV3-1/TRBV3-2 TRBD2 CASSQGASGIDTQYF TGTGCCAGCAGCCAAGGGGCTAGCGGGATAGATACGCAGTATTTT
14 - TRBJ2-4 TRBV3-1/TRBV3-2 - CASSLQGSKNIQYF TGTGCCAGCAGCTTACAGGGATCCAAAAACATTCAGTACTTC
15 - TRBJ1-5 TRBV28 - CASRDRGGLGQPQHF TGTGCCAGCAGGGACCGCGGAGGGTTGGGTCAGCCCCAGCATTTT
18 - TRBJ1-2 TRBV5-6 TRBD1 CASSLLGQGVRNNYGYTF TGTGCCAGCAGCTTGCTGGGACAGGGGGTGAGAAACAACTATGGCTACACCTTC
18 - TRBJ2-1 TRBV24-1 - CATSDPGGRGGAYNEQFF TGTGCCACCAGTGACCCAGGGGGCAGGGGAGGGGCCTACAATGAGCAGTTCTTC
14 once TRBJ2-7 TRBV5-1 - CASSLRSSSYEQYF TGCGCCAGCAGCTTGCGGTCTAGCTCCTACGAGCAGTACTTC
14 - TRBJ1-6 TRBV7-9 - CASSLAFLNSPLHF TGTGCCAGCAGCTTAGCCTTCCTTAATTCACCCCTCCACTTT
16 - TRBJ2-7 TRBV2 TRBD1 CASIRDREGTGYEQYF TGTGCCAGCATTAGGGACAGAGAAGGAACGGGGTACGAGCAGTACTTC
14 - TRBJ1-1 TRBV5-1 TRBD1 CASSLDGQGTEAFF TGCGCCAGCAGCCTGGACGGACAGGGCACTGAAGCTTTCTTT
13 few TRBJ2-1 TRBV28 TRBD1 CASRGQGNNEQFF TGTGCCAGCAGGGGACAGGGGAATAATGAGCAGTTCTTC
14 - TRBJ2-7 TRBV4-1 TRBD1 CASSRPGQSYEQYF TGCGCCAGCAGCCGGCCGGGACAGAGCTACGAGCAGTACTTC
16 - TRBJ2-5 TRBV5-1 TRBD2 CASSLAVGTNFETQYF TGCGCCAGCAGCTTGGCCGTTGGGACTAATTTCGAGACCCAGTACTTC
14 - TRBJ2-7 TRBV6-5 TRBD2 CASRGSGAFYEQYF TGTGCCAGCAGGGGTAGCGGGGCCTTCTACGAGCAGTACTTC
12 - TRBJ1-2 TRBV28 - CASRAGRNGYTF TGTGCCAGCAGGGCCGGGAGGAATGGCTACACCTTC
13 - TRBJ2-2 TRBV29-1 - CSVVSRGTGELFF TGCAGCGTTGTGTCCAGGGGCACCGGGGAGCTGTTTTTT
14 - TRBJ1-2 TRBV5-1 - CASSLVGTDYGYTF TGCGCCAGCAGCTTGGTGGGGACTGATTATGGCTACACCTTC
15 - TRBJ2-5 TRBV5-1 TRBD2 CASSSRGLPRETQYF TGCGCCAGCAGCTCCCGGGGACTACCCCGAGAGACCCAGTACTTC
15 - TRBJ2-7 TRBV9 - CASSPQGLGSYEQYF TGTGCCAGCAGCCCCCAGGGTCTGGGATCCTACGAGCAGTACTTC
14 - TRBJ2-7 TRBV15 TRBD2 CATSSSGGGFGQYF TGTGCCACCAGCAGTTCGGGGGGTGGGTTCGGGCAGTACTTC
16 - TRBJ1-6 TRBV28 - CASSLLESSYNSPLHF TGTGCCAGCAGTCTGCTAGAAAGCTCCTATAATTCACCCCTCCACTTT
13 few TRBJ1-2 TRBV18 TRBD1 CASSLGTGEGYTF TGTGCCAGCTCTCTCGGGACAGGGGAAGGCTACACCTTC
15 - TRBJ2-7 TRBV5-5 TRBD2 CASRPEGLAGYEQYF TGTGCCAGCAGACCTGAGGGACTAGCAGGTTACGAGCAGTACTTC
17 few TRBJ1-2 TRBV5-6 TRBD1 CASSPLSPRTGSDGYTF TGTGCCAGCAGCCCCCTATCTCCTCGGACAGGGTCGGATGGCTACACCTTC
15 - TRBJ1-2 TRBV5-8 TRBD1 CASSRPGQGRRGYTF TGTGCCAGCAGCCGCCCCGGACAGGGGCGGAGGGGCTACACCTTC
15 few TRBJ2-1 TRBV4-2 - CASSAGGLEDNEQFF TGTGCCAGCAGTGCAGGGGGACTAGAAGACAATGAGCAGTTCTTC
13 - TRBJ1-4 TRBV11-2 - CASPVATNEKLFF TGTGCCAGCCCGGTCGCAACTAATGAAAAACTGTTTTTT
13 - TRBJ2-3 TRBV24-1 - CATPRSFTDTQYF TGTGCCACCCCTAGGTCCTTCACAGATACGCAGTATTTT
15 - TRBJ1-2 TRBV6-5 - CASSTQGGSGGGYTF TGTGCCAGCAGCACTCAGGGCGGGTCCGGGGGAGGCTACACCTTC
14 once TRBJ1-2 TRBV5-5 TRBD1 CASRLGQGNYGYTF TGTGCCAGCAGACTAGGACAGGGTAACTATGGCTACACCTTC
17 - TRBJ2-7 TRBV27 TRBD1 CASSLSSGTAFFYEQYF TGTGCCAGCAGTTTATCCTCCGGGACAGCATTTTTCTACGAGCAGTACTTC
14 - TRBJ2-1 TRBV30 - CAWTGDGSGGEQFF TGTGCCTGGACCGGGGACGGGAGTGGAGGCGAGCAGTTCTTC
13 - TRBJ1-2 TRBV30 TRBD1 CAWSGDSNYGYTF TGTGCCTGGAGTGGGGACAGTAACTATGGCTACACCTTC
12 - TRBJ2-7 TRBV28 - CASRRGNYEQYF TGTGCCAGCAGGCGGGGCAACTACGAGCAGTACTTC
14 - TRBJ2-7 TRBV5-1 TRBD2 CASNPEGGRYEQYF TGCGCCAGCAACCCGGAGGGCGGGAGATACGAGCAGTACTTC
15 - TRBJ2-2 TRBV5-1 TRBD1 CASSARQGDTGELFF TGCGCCAGCAGCGCGCGACAGGGCGACACCGGGGAGCTGTTTTTT
15 - TRBJ1-5 TRBV2 - CASSEGKGGNQPQHF TGTGCCAGCAGTGAAGGCAAGGGGGGCAATCAGCCCCAGCATTTT
15 - TRBJ2-1 TRBV7-3 TRBD1 CASSPQGQGFDEQFF TGTGCCAGCAGCCCACAGGGACAGGGGTTCGATGAGCAGTTCTTC
14 once TRBJ2-7 TRBV2 TRBD2 CAGLAGAGSYEQYF TGTGCCGGCCTAGCGGGAGCCGGATCCTACGAGCAGTACTTC
15 once TRBJ2-1 TRBV7-3 - CASSLRSGNYNEQFF TGTGCCAGCAGCTTAAGAAGCGGAAACTACAATGAGCAGTTCTTC
14 - TRBJ1-5 TRBV28 - CASSYNFAGRPQHF TGTGCCAGCAGTTATAATTTTGCGGGTCGGCCCCAGCATTTT
16 once TRBJ1-2 TRBV3-1/TRBV3-2 - CASSPPGQAGRGGYTF TGTGCCAGCAGCCCTCCAGGGCAGGCCGGTCGAGGTGGCTACACCTTC
16 once TRBJ2-3 TRBV9 TRBD2 CASSLVAGGVLDTQYF TGTGCCAGCAGTTTAGTGGCGGGAGGCGTTTTGGATACGCAGTATTTT
12 - TRBJ2-5 TRBV19 - CASSQGPGTQYF TGTGCCAGTAGTCAGGGGCCGGGGACCCAGTACTTC
15 - TRBJ1-6 TRBV4-2 TRBD1 CASSQEQGVNSPLHF TGTGCCAGCAGCCAAGAACAGGGGGTTAATTCACCCCTCCACTTT
13 - TRBJ2-7 TRBV10-3 - CAISYSGTSEQYF TGTGCCATCAGTTATAGCGGTACGTCCGAGCAGTACTTC